Reported below is one T cell receptor beta chain. Authors' analysis steps: Amplifying reference gene primers gave estimates of nucleated cell counts. The method was immunoSEQ multiplex PCR; TCRdb's version includes in-frame clones alone and lacks a portion of them. Clone size and the V and J calls come from that table; the DNA yielded D and trimming. The data contain a few hundred thousand clones, roughly 89% of them singletons. The data stem from a study of blood T cell repertoires in COVID-19. Study as a whole: The United States, Italy and Spain provided the acute and convalescent COVID-19 samples. Sources were T cells, B-cell-depleted T cells, or PBMCs; the material itself was cDNA or gDNA.

Seattle researchers signed up patients amid active infection and tracked them longitudinally. With 4 bases removed from V and 7 bases from J, the gap between germline ends came to 14 bases. The CDR3 has 15 residues. Germline CDR1 is MGHRA and CDR2 is YSYEKL. This sequence originates from a woman aged 30 to 39 with COVID-19, enrolled during active disease. The rearrangement uses TRBV4-1 and TRBJ1-6; D is unclear. The sequencing sample was made of peripheral blood. CDR3 in amino acids: CASSREEQANSPLHF. In DNA, the CDR3 is TGCGCCAGCAGCCGAGAAGAGCAGGCGAATTCACCCCTCCACTTT.